The present T cell receptor beta chain was sequenced within a study of blood T cell repertoires in COVID-19. The overall study: From the United States, Italy and Spain came samples of acute and convalescent COVID-19. In each case, the material was cDNA or gDNA derived from T cells, B-cell-depleted T cells, or PBMCs.

The Seattle patients, enrolled during active infection, were followed longitudinally. V was pared by 2 bases and J by 0 bases, with 7 bases between. The CDR3 contains 14 residues. The V gene's germline CDR1 is MNHEY and CDR2 SMNVEV (reference sequence). Source study methods: The assay estimated nucleated cells by amplifying reference gene primers. Assay: immunoSEQ multiplex PCR; the TCRdb copy retains only in-frame clones and omits some. Clonal size and the V and J genes are those of that table, whereas D and trimming came from the DNA. The sample holds 220,000 or so clones, about 94% seen once. This sequence joins TRBV27 and TRBJ1-1; possibly TRBD1 for D (5 bases). The sample was peripheral blood. This clonotype originated in a man between 60 and 75 years old with COVID-19, enrolled during active disease. The CDR3 loop reads CASSLKGMNTEAFF. The DNA for the CDR3 is TGTGCCAGCAGTTTAAAGGGGATGAACACTGAAGCTTTCTTT.